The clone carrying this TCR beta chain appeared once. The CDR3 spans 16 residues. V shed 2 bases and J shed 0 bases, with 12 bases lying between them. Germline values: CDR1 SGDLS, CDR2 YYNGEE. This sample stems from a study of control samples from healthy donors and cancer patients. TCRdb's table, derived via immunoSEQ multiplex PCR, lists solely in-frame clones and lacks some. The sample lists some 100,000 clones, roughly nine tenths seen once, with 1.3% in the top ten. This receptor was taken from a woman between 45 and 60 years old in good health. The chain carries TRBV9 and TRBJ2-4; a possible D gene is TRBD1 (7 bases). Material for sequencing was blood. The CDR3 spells CASSVRGDLAKNIQYF. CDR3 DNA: TGTGCCAGCAGCGTCAGGGGGGACCTAGCCAAAAACATTCAGTACTTC.